This T cell receptor beta chain was found in a study of blood T cell repertoires in COVID-19. Study processing details: How many nucleated cells were present was estimated from reference gene primer amplification. The protocol was immunoSEQ multiplex PCR, while the TCRdb copy is restricted to in-frame clones and leaves out a portion. The D gene and trimming were derived from the DNA, and the V and J assignments and clone size from that table. The table includes 150,000 or so clones, less than 85% detected once. CDR1 GTSNPN and CDR2 SVGIG come from the germline V gene (reference sequence). The CDR3 totals 14 residues. The trim removed 5 bases at V and 8 bases at J, leaving 15 bases unmatched.

The chain employs TRBV30 and TRBJ2-7, with 7 bases fitting TRBD2. This clonotype was sampled from a woman aged 80 or over with acute or convalescent COVID-19. The sample was peripheral blood. Here the CDR3 reads CAWQGSSGETQQYF. CDR3 coding DNA: TGTGCCTGGCAAGGGTCTAGCGGAGAAACGCAGCAGTACTTC.